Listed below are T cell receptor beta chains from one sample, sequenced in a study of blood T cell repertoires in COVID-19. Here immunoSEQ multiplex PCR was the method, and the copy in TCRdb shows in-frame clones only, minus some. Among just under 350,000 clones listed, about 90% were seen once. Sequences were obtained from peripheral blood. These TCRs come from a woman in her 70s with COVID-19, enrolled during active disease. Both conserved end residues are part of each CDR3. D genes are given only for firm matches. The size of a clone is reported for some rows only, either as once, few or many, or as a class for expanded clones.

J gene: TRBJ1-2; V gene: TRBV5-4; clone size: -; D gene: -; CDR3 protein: CASSLVEAGYTF; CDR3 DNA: TGTGCCAGCAGCTTGGTTGAGGCGGGCTACACCTTC
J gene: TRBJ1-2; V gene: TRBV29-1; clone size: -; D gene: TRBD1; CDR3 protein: CSVDPRQGLYGYTF; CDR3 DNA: TGCAGCGTTGACCCTCGACAGGGCCTCTATGGCTACACCTTC
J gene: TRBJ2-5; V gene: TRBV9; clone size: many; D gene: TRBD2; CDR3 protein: CASSVLSGGQETQYF; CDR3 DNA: TGTGCCAGCAGCGTATTGAGCGGGGGCCAAGAGACCCAGTACTTC
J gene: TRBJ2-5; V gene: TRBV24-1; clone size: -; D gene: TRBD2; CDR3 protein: CATSDLRSAGGRYVGETQYF; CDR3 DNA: TGTGCCACCAGTGATTTGCGTTCAGCGGGGGGGCGTTACGTCGGAGAGACCCAGTACTTC
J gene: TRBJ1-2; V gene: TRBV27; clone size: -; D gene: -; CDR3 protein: CASSLSAAEGIRGYTF; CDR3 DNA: TGTGCCAGCAGCTTAAGTGCCGCTGAGGGTATACGTGGCTACACCTTC
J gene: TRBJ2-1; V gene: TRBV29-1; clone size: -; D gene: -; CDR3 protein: CSVGEASSYNEQFF; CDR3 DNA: TGCAGCGTTGGCGAGGCTAGCTCCTACAATGAGCAGTTCTTC
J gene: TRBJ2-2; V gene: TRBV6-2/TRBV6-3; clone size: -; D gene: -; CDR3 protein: CASSYSPLRNTGELFF; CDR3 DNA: TGTGCCAGCAGTTACTCGCCCCTTAGGAACACCGGGGAGCTGTTTTTT
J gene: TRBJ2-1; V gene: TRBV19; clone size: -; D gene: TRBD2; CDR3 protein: CASSPSPSGGGGNEQFF; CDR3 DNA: TGTGCCAGTAGTCCCTCGCCAAGCGGGGGGGGAGGCAATGAGCAGTTCTTC
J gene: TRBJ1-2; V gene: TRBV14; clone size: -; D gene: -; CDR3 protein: CASSQDERTDILYGYTF; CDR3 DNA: TGTGCCAGCAGCCAAGATGAGAGGACAGACATACTCTATGGCTACACCTTC
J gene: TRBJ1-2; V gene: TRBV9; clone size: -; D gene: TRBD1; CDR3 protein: CASSAKGTAHYGYTF; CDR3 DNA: TGTGCCAGCAGCGCCAAGGGGACAGCCCATTATGGCTACACCTTC
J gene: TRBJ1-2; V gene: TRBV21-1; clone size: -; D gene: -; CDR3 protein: CASSKGGSYGYTF; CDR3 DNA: TGTGCCAGCAGCAAAGGTGGGAGTTATGGCTACACCTTC
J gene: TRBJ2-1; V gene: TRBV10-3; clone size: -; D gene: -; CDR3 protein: CAISESAGAYNEQFF; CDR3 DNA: TGTGCCATCAGTGAGTCGGCGGGGGCTTACAATGAGCAGTTCTTC
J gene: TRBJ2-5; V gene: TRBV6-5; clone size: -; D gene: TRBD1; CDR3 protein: CASRGDRVQETQYF; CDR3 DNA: TGTGCCAGCAGGGGGGACAGGGTCCAAGAGACCCAGTACTTC
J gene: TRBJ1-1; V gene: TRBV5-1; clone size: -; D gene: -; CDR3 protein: CASSPLQGGTEAFF; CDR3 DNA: TGCGCCAGCAGCCCATTACAGGGCGGCACTGAAGCTTTCTTT
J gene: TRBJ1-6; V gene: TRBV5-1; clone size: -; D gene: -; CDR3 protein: CASSSGGAGSPLHF; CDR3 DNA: TGCGCCAGCAGCTCGGGGGGCGCGGGATCACCCCTCCACTTT
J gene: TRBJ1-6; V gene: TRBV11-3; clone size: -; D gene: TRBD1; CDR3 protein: CASSRGQVNSPLHF; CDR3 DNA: TGTGCCAGCAGCCGGGGACAGGTTAATTCACCCCTCCACTTT
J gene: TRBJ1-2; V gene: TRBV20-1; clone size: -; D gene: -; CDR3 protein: CSASSRDTNYGYTF; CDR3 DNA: TGCAGTGCTAGTTCAAGGGACACCAACTATGGCTACACCTTC
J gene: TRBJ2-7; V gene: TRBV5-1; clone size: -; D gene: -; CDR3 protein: CASSLGSQGPVYEQYF; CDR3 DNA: TGCGCCAGCAGTCTTGGGTCACAGGGCCCTGTCTACGAGCAGTACTTC
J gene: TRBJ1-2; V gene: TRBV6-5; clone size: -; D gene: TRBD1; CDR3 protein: CASSRDRVNYGYTF; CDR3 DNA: TGTGCCAGCAGTAGGGACAGGGTTAACTATGGCTACACCTTC
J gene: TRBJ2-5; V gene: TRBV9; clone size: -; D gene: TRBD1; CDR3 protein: CASSVDGTGGEWETQYF; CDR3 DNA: TGTGCCAGCAGCGTAGATGGGACAGGGGGCGAATGGGAGACCCAGTACTTC
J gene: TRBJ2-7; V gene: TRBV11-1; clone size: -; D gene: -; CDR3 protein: CASSPSTYEQYF; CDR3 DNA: TGTGCCAGCAGCCCATCTACCTACGAGCAGTACTTC
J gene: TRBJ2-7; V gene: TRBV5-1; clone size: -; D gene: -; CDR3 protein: CASSWQGYSYEQYF; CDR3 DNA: TGCGCCAGCAGCTGGCAGGGGTACTCCTACGAGCAGTACTTC
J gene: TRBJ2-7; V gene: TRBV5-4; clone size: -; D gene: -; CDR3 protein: CASKYRGSSYEQYF; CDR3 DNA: TGTGCCAGCAAGTACCGGGGGAGCTCCTACGAGCAGTACTTC
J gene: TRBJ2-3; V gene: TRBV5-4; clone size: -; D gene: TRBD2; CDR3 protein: CASSSGLAGAPSSTDTQYF; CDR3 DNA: TGTGCCAGCAGCTCGGGACTAGCGGGGGCCCCTTCAAGCACAGATACGCAGTATTTT